One sample yielded the 7 T cell receptor beta chains listed below, sequenced in a study of blood T cell repertoires in COVID-19. Using immunoSEQ multiplex PCR, the repertoire was profiled, and TCRdb retains in-frame clones only, with some absent. The data hold about 370,000 clones, with just over 90% observed a single time. Source material: PBMCs or T cells enriched from blood (not recorded which). The receptors were sampled from a woman in her thirties or forties who had been exposed to COVID-19.

V gene TRBV30 combines with J gene TRBJ1-2, with 11 bases lining up with TRBD1. Trimming took 5 bases from V and 4 from J; bases not matched to a gene: 0. CDR3 length: 12 residues. Germline-derived CDR1 and CDR2 are GTSNPN and SVGIG (reference sequence). The CDR3 bases are TGTGCCTGGGGGACAGGGGGCTATGGCTACACCTTC. It translates to CAWGTGGYGYTF.

This chain joins TRBV19 and TRBJ1-4; TRBD1 matches at 9 bases. The CDR3 is 16 residues long. V lost 1 base, J lost 8 bases, and 8 bases stayed unmatched. Germline CDR1 is LNHDA and CDR2 is SQIVND (reference sequence). CDR3 in amino acids: CASSIAPGTGFEKLFF. In DNA form, the CDR3 reads TGTGCCAGTAGTATAGCTCCCGGGACAGGGTTCGAAAAACTGTTTTTT.

The rearrangement uses TRBV6-5 and TRBJ1-5, with D possibly matching TRBD1 (6 bases). In germline, CDR1 is MNHEY, CDR2 SVGAGI. There are 14 residues in the CDR3. Trimming removed 4 bases from V and 6 bases from J, with 13 bases in between. The CDR3 coding sequence is TGTGCCAGCAGTTTTCAGGGGTTCGGTCAGCCCCAGCATTTT. This sequence encodes CASSFQGFGQPQHF.

Only a few counts were recorded for this clone. The J gene is TRBJ2-7, the V gene TRBV19; TRBD1 matches at 10 bases. Per germline, CDR1 LNHDA and CDR2 SQIVND (reference sequence). The CDR3 extends over 15 amino acids. V dropped 3 bases and J dropped 2; count of bases not matched to a gene: 4. Here the CDR3 DNA reads TGTGCCAGTAGTATTACGGGACAGGGGACCTACGAGCAGTACTTC. Residues: CASSITGQGTYEQYF.

The CDR3 loop is CASSPGVMNTEAFF. CDR3 in DNA: TGCGCCAGCAGCCCGGGGGTGATGAACACTGAAGCTTTCTTT. This sequence joins TRBV5-1 and TRBJ1-1; D may be TRBD1 (5 bases). V was shortened by 4 bases and J by 0 bases, with 10 bases between the two germline ends. Germline CDR1 SGHRS, CDR2 YFSETQ. This CDR3 is 14 amino acids long.

CDR3 amino acids: CASQTGTSGYNEQFF. The CDR3 DNA is TGTGCCAGCCAAACAGGGACTAGCGGCTACAATGAGCAGTTCTTC. The V gene is TRBV5-8, the J gene TRBJ2-1, with 11 bases lining up with TRBD2. The V gene end was trimmed by 7 bases and the J gene end by 3 bases; junction bases not matched to a gene: 6. CDR1 is SGHTS, CDR2 YDEGEE, per germline. The CDR3 has 15 amino acids.

This clone has a single count. The rearrangement links TRBV12-3 or TRBV12-4 to TRBJ1-2; D gene ambiguous. V was clipped by 2 bases and J by 8 bases, with 9 bases between them. The CDR3 has 12 amino acids. CDR3: CASSLTPSGYTF. CDR3 coding DNA: TGTGCCAGCAGTTTAACACCGTCGGGCTACACCTTC.